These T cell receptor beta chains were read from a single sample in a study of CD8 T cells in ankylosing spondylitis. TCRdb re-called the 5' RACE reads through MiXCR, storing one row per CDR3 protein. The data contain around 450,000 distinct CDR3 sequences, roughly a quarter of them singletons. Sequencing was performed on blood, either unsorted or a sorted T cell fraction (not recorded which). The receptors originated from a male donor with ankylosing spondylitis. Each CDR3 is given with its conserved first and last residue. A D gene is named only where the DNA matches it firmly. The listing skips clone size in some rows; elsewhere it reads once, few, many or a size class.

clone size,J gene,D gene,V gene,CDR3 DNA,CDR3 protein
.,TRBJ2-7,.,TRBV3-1,TGTGCCAGCAGCCAAGATGGGGGACATGCTTACGAGCAGTACTTC,CASSQDGGHAYEQYF
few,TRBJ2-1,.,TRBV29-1,TGCAGCGTTGAATCGGGGTCAGGGAGTGGTGAGCAGTTCTTC,CSVESGSGSGEQFF
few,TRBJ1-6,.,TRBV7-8,TGTGCCAGCAGCTTAGCTGGGGGACTTAATTCACCCCTCCACTTT,CASSLAGGLNSPLHF
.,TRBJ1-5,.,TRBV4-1,TGCGCCAGCAGCCAAGATGGGACTCCTAGGATCGGGCAGCCCCAGCATTTT,CASSQDGTPRIGQPQHF
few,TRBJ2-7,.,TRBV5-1,TGCGCCAGCAGTTCCCCTGGGCTTGGGCCCAACGAGCAGTACTTC,CASSSPGLGPNEQYF
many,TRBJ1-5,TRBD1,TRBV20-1,TGCAGTTCTAAGCGGAGGGGGCCTCAGCCCCAGCATTTT,CSSKRRGPQPQHF
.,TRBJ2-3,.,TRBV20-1,TGCAGTGCTAGAACTACCTGGGGCTCTAGCACAGATACGCAGTATTTT,CSARTTWGSSTDTQYF
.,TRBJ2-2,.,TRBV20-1,TGCAGTGCTAGAGAGGGGACCCAAGGGACCGGGGAGCTGTTTTTT,CSAREGTQGTGELFF
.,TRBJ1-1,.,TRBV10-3,TGTGCCATCAGGCGGGGGGGCACGGACACTGAAGCTTTCTTT,CAIRRGGTDTEAFF
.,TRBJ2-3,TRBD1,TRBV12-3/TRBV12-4,TGTGCCAGCAGGGAGGGGACAGGGGATTCGGATACGCAGTATTTT,CASREGTGDSDTQYF
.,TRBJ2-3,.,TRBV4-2,TGTGCCAGCAGCCAAGGGGTTCGGGACTTAGATACGCAGTATTTT,CASSQGVRDLDTQYF
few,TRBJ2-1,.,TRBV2,TGTGCCAGCAGTGAGTCCCGGGAGGAGCAGTTCTTC,CASSESREEQFF
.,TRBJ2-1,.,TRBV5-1,TGCGCCAGCATCCTCCAGGGGGGCAATGAGCAGTTCTTC,CASILQGGNEQFF
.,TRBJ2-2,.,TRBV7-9,TGTGCCAGCAGCTTAGACGCGAAGACCGGGGAGCTGTTTTTT,CASSLDAKTGELFF
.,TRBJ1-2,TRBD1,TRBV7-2,TGTGCCAGCAGCTTTAGGACAGGGGGCACGAGAAACTATGGCTACACCTTC,CASSFRTGGTRNYGYTF
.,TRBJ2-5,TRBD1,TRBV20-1,TGCAGTGTCCAAGCAGGGGGCGGAGAGACCCAGTACTTC,CSVQAGGGETQYF
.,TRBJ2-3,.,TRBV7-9,TGTGCCAGCAGCCGGGGGCCTACCGGCACAGATACGCAGTATTTT,CASSRGPTGTDTQYF
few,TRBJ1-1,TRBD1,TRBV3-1,TGTGCCAGCAGGGAACAGACAGGGCTGGGGCACACTGAAGCTTTCTTT,CASREQTGLGHTEAFF
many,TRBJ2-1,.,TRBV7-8,TGTGCCAGCAGCTTGGGGGACTCCTTCAATGAGCAGTTCTTC,CASSLGDSFNEQFF
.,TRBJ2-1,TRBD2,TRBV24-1,TGTGCCACCAGTGAACTAACCGGGACTAGCGGGAGGAATGAGCAGTTCTTC,CATSELTGTSGRNEQFF
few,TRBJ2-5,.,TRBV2,TGTGCCAGCAGTGGATGGCGAGAGACCCAGTACTTC,CASSGWRETQYF
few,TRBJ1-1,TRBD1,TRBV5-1,TGCGCCAGCAGCTTTACCCCGGGACAGAAGAACACTGAAGCTTTCTTT,CASSFTPGQKNTEAFF
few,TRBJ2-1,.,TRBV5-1,TGCGCCAGCAGCTTTATAGGGCCTCTAAGCTCCTACAATGAGCAGTTCTTC,CASSFIGPLSSYNEQFF